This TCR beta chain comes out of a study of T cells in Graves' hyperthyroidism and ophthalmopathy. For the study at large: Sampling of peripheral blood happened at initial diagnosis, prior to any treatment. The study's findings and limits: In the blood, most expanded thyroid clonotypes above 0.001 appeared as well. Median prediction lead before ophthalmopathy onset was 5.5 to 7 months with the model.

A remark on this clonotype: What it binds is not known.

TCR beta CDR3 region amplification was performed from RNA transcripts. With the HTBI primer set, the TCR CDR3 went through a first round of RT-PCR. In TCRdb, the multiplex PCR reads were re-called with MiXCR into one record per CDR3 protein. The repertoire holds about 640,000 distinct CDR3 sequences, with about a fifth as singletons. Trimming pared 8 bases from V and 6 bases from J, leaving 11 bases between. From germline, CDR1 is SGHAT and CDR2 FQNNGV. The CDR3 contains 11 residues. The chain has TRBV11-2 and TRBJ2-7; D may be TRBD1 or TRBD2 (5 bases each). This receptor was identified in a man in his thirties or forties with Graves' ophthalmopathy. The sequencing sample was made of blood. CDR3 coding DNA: TGTGCCAGCTCCAATGGGGGCGAGCAGTACTTC. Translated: CASSNGGEQYF.